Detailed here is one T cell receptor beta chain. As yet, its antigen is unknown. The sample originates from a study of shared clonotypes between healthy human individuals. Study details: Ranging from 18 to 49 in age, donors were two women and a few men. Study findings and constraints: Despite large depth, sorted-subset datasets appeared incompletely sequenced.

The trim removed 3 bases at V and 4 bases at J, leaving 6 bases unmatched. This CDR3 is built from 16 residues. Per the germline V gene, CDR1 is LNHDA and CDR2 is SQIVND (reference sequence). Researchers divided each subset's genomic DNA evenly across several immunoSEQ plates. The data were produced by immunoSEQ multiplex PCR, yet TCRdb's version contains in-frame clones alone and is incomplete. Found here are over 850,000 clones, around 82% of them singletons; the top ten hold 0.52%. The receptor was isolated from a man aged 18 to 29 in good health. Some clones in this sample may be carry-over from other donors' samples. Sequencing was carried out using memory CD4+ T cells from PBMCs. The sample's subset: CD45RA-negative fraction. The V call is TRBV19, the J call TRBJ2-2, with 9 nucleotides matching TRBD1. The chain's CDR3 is CASSIDRGVSTGELFF. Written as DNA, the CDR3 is TGTGCCAGTAGTATCGACAGGGGGGTTTCCACCGGGGAGCTGTTTTTT.